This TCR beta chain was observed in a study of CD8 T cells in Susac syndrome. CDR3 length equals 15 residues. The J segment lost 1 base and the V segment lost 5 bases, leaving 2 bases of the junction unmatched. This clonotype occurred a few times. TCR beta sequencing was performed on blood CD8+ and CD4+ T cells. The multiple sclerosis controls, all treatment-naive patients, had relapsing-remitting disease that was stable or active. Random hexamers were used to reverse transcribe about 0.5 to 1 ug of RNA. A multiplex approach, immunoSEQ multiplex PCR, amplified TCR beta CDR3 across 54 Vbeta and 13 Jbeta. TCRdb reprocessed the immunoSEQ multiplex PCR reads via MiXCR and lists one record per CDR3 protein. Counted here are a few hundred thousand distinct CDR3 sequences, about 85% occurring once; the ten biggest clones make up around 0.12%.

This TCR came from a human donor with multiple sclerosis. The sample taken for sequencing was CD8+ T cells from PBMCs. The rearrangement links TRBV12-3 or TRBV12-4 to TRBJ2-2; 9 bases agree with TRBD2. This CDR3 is CASSPLAGNTGELFF. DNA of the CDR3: TGTGCCAGCAGTCCACTAGCGGGGAACACCGGGGAGCTGTTTTTT.